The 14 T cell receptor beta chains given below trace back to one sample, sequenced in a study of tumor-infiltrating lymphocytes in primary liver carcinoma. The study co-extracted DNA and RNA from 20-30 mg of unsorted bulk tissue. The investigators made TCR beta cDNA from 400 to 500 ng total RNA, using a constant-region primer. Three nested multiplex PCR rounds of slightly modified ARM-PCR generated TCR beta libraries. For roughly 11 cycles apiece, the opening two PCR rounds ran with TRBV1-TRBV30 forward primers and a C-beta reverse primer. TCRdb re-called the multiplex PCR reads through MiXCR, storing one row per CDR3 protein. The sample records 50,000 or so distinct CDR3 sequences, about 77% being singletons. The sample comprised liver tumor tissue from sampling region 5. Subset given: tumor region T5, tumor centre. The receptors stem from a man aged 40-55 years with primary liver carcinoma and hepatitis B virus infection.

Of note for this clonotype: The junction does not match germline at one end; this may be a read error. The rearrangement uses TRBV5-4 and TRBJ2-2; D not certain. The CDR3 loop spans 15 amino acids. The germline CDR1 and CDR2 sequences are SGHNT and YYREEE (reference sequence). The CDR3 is CASSPEQANNGELFF. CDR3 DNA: TGTGCCAGCAGCCCGGAACAAGCGAACAACGGGGAGCTGTTTTTT.

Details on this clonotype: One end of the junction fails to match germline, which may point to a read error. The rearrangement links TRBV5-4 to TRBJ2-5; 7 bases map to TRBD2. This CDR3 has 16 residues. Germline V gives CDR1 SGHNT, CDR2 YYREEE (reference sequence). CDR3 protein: CASSLAGGMRRETQYF. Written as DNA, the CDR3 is TGTGCCAGCAGCTTGGCCGGCGGGATGAGGCGGGAGACCCAGTATTTC. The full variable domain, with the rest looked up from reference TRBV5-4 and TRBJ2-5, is ETGVTQSPTHLIKTRGQQVTLRCSSQSGHNTVSWYQQALGQGPQFIFQYYREEENGRGNFPPRFSGLQFPNYSSELNVNALELDDSALYLCASSLAGGMRRETQYFGPGTRLLVL.

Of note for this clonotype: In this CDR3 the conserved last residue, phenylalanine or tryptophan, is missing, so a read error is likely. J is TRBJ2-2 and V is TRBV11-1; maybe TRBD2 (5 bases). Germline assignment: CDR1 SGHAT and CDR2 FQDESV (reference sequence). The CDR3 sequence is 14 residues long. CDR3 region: CASSLWANTGDLFS. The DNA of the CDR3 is TGTGCCAGCAGCTTATGGGCAAACACCGGGGATCTGTTTTCC.

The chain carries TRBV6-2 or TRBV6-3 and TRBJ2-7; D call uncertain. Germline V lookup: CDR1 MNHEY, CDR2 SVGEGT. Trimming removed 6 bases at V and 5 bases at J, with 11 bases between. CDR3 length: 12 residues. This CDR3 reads CASRSFDDEQYF. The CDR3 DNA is TGTGCCAGCAGGTCCTTTGACGACGAGCAGTACTTC.

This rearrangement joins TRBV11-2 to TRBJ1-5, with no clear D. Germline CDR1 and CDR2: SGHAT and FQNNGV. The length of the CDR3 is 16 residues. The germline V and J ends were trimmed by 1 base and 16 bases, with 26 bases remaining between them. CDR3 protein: CASSLGDTGWAQLYHF. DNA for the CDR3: TGTGCCAGCAGCTTAGGAGACACGGGTTGGGCTCAGCTCTACCATTTT.

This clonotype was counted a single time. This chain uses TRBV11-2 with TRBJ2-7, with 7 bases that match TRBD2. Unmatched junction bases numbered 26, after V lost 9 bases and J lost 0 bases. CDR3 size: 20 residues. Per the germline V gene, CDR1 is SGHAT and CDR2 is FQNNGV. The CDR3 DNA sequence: TGTGCCAGTAGCGTGAGGGAGGGGAGGATTAGCGGGCTCAGCTCCTACGAGCAGTACTTC. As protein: CASSVREGRISGLSSYEQYF.

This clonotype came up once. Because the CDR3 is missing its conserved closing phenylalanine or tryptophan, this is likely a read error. The CDR3 region has the DNA TGTGTCAGCAGTGCCCCCCCATATGGCTACACCATC. Residues: CVSSAPPYGYTI. This sequence joins TRBV6-1 and TRBJ1-2; D gene unclear. CDR3 size: 12 residues. Germline loops: CDR1 MNHNS, CDR2 SASEGT.

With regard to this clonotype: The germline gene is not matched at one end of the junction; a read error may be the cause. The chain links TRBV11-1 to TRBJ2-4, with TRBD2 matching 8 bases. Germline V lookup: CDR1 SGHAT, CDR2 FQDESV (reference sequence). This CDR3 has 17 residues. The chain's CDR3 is CANSFPGISGTKNIQYF. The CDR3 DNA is TGTGCCAACAGCTTTCCCGGGATTAGCGGGACCAAAAACATACAGTATTTC.

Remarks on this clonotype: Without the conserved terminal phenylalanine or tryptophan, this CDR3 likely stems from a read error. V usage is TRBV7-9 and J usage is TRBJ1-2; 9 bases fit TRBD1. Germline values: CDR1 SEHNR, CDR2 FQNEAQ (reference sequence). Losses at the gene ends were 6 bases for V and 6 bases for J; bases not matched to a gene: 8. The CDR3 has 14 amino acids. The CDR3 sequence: CASRYDRGFHGYTI. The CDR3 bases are TGTGCCAGCAGATATGACAGGGGGTTTCATGGCTACACCATC.

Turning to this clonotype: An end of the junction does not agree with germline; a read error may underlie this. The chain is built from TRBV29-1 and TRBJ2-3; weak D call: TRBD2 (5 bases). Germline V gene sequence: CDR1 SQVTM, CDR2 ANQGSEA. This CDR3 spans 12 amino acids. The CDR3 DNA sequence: TGCAGCTCCGGCGCTAGCACAGATGCGCAATATTTT. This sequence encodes CSSGASTDAQYF.

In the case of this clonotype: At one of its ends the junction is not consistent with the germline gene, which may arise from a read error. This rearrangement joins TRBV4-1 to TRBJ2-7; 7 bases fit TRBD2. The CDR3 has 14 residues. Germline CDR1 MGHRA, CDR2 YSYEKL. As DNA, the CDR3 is TGCGCCAGCACTCATACTAGCGATTCCTACGTGCAGTACTTC. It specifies CASTHTSDSYVQYF.

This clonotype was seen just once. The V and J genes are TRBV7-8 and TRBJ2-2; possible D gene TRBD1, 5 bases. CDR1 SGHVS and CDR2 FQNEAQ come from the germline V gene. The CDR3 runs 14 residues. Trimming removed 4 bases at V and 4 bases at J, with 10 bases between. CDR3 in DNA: TGTGCCAGCAGCTACAGGATCAGCACCGGGGAGCTGTTTTTT. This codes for CASSYRISTGELFF.

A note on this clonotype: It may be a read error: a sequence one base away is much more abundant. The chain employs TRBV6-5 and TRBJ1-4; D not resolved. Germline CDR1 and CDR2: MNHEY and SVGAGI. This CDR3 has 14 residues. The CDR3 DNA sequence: TGTGCCAGCAGCCGTGGTTGGACTAATGAAAAACTGTCTTTT. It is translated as CASSRGWTNEKLSF.

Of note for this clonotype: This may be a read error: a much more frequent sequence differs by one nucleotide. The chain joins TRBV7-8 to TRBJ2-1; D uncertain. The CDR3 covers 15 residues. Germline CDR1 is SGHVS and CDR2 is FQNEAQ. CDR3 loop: CASSLVDFSYNELFF. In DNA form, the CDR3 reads TGTGCCAGCAGCTTAGTGGATTTTTCTTACAATGAGCTGTTCTTC.